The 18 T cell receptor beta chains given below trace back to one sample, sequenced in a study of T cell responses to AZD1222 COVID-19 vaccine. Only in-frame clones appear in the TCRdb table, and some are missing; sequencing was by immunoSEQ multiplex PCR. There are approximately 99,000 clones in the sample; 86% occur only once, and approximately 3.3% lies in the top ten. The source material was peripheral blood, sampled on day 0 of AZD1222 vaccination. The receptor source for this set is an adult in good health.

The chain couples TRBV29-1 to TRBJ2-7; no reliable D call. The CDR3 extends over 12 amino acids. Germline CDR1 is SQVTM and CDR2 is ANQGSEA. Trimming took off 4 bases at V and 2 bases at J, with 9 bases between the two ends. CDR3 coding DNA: TGCAGCGTTGGTGGCACGACCTACGAGCAGTACTTC. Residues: CSVGGTTYEQYF.

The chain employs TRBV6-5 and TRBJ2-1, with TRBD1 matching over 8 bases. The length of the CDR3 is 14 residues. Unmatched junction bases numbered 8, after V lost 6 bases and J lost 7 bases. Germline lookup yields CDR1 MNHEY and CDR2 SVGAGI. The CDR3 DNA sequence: TGTGCCAGCAGCCGGGGACAGGTGAAGAATGAGCAGTTCTTC. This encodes CASSRGQVKNEQFF.

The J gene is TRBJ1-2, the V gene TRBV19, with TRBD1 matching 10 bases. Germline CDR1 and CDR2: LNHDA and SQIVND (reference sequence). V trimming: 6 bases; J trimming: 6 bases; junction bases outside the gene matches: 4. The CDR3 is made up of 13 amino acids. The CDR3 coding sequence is TGTGCCAGTAGCTATGGGACAGGGGATGGCTACACCTTC. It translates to CASSYGTGDGYTF.

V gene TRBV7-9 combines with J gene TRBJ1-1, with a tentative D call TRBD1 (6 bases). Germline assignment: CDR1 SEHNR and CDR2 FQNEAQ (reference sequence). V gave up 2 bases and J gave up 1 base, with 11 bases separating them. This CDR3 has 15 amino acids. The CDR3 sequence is CASSLKGGQNTEAFF. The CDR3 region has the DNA TGTGCCAGCAGCTTAAAGGGGGGACAGAACACTGAAGCTTTCTTT.

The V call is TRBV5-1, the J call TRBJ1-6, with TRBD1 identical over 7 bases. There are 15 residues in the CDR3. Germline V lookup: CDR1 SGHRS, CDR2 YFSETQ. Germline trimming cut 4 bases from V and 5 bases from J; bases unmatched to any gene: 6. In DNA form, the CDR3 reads TGCGCCAGCAGCCCGGAACAGGGGAATAATTCACCCCTCCACTTT. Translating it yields CASSPEQGNNSPLHF.

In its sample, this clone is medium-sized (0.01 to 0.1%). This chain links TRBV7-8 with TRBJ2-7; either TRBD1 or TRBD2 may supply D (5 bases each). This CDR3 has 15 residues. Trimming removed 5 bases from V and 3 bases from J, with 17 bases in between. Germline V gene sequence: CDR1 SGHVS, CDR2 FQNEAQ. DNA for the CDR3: TGTGCCAGCAGCCCAAGAGTAGGGACGGGCTACGAGCAGTACTTC. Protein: CASSPRVGTGYEQYF.

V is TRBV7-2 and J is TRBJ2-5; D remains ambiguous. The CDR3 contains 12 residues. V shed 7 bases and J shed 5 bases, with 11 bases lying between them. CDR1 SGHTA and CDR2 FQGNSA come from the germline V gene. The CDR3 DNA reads TGTGCCAGCACACCCTTCGGGGAGACCCAGTACTTC. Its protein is CASTPFGETQYF.

Written as DNA, the CDR3 is TGTGCCAGCAGAGGCTCGGGGGTGGCCTATGGCTACACCTTC. This sequence encodes CASRGSGVAYGYTF. J is TRBJ1-2 and V is TRBV6-5; weak D call: TRBD1 (5 bases). CDR1 and CDR2 (germline): MNHEY, SVGAGI. This CDR3 contains 14 residues. Trimming took 6 bases from V and 4 from J, leaving 15 bases between them.

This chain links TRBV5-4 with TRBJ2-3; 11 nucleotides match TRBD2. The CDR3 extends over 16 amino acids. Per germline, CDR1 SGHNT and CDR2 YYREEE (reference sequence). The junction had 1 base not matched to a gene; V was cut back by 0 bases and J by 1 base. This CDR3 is CASSLGSGGGTDTQYF. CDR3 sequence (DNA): TGTGCCAGCAGCTTGGGTAGCGGGGGGGGCACAGATACGCAGTATTTT. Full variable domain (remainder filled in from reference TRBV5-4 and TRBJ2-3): ETGVTQSPTHLIKTRGQQVTLRCSSQSGHNTVSWYQQALGQGPQFIFQYYREEENGRGNFPPRFSGLQFPNYSSELNVNALELDDSALYLCASSLGSGGGTDTQYFGPGTRLTVL.

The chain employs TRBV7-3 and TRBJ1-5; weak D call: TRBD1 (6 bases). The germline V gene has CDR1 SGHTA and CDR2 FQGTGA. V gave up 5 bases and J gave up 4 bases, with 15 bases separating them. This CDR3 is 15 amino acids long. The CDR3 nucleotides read TGTGCCAGCAGCGCCTCAGGGGTGAAAAATCAGCCCCAGCATTTT. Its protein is CASSASGVKNQPQHF.

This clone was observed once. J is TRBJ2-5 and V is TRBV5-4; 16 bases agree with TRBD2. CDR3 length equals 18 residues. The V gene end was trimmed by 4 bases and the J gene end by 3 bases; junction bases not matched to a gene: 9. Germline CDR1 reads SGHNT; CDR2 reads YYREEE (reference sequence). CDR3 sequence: CASSGGTSGGGLEETQYF. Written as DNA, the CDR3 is TGTGCCAGCAGCGGCGGGACTAGCGGGGGGGGACTTGAAGAGACCCAGTACTTC.

The CDR3, as DNA: TGTGCCAGCTCACCGGGGGCCCCCAACAATGAGCAGTTCTTC. Translated: CASSPGAPNNEQFF. The V and J genes are TRBV18 and TRBJ2-1; tentative D call: TRBD1 (6 bases). CDR3 size: 14 residues. V gave up 3 bases and J gave up 5 bases, with 11 bases separating them. Germline CDR1 and CDR2: KGHSH and LQKENI.

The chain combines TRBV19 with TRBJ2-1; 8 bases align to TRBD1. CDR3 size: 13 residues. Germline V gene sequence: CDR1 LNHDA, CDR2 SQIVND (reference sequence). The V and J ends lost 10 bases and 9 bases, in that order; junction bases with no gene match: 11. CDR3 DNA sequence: TGTGCCACTCAATTAGGACAGGGCAGTGAGCAGTTCTTC. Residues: CATQLGQGSEQFF.

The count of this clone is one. The CDR3 region has the DNA TGTGCCAGCAGCTCCCATACCCCAAGCGGGGGGGCTTACACCGGGGAGCTGTTTTTT. Its translation is CASSSHTPSGGAYTGELFF. The V gene is TRBV7-9, the J gene TRBJ2-2, with 10 bases aligning to TRBD2. The CDR3 covers 19 residues. The ends lost 4 bases at V and 3 bases at J; junction bases unmatched: 14. Germline CDR1 and CDR2: SEHNR and FQNEAQ (reference sequence).

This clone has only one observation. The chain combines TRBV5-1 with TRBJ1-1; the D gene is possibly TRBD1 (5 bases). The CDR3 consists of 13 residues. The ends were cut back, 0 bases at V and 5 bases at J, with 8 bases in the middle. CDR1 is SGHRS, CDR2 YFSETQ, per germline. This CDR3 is CASSLEGWTEAFF. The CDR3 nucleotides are TGCGCCAGCAGCTTGGAGGGGTGGACTGAAGCTTTCTTT.

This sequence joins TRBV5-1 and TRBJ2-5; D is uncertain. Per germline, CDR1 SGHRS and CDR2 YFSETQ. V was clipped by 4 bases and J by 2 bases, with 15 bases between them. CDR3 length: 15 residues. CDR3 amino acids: CASSDAGSRQETQYF. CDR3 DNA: TGCGCCAGCAGCGACGCCGGATCAAGGCAAGAGACCCAGTACTTC.

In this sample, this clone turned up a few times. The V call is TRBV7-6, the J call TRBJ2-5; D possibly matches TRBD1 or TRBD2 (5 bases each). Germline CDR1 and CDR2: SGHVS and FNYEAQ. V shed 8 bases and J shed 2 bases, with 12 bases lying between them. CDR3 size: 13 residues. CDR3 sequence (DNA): TGTGCCAGCCAGGGCGGGCCTCAAGAGACCCAGTACTTC. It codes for CASQGGPQETQYF.

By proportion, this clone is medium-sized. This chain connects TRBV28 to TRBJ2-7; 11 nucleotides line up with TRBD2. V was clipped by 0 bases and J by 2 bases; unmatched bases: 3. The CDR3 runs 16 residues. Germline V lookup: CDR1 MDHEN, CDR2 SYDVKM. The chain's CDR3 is CASSLWTSGDTYEQYF. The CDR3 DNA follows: TGTGCCAGCAGTTTATGGACTAGCGGGGACACCTACGAGCAGTACTTC. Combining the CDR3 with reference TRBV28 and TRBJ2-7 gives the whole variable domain DVKVTQSSRYLVKRTGEKVFLECVQDMDHENMFWYRQDPGLGLRLIYFSYDVKMKEKGDIPEGYSVSREKKERFSLILESASTNQTSMYLCASSLWTSGDTYEQYFGPGTRLTVT.